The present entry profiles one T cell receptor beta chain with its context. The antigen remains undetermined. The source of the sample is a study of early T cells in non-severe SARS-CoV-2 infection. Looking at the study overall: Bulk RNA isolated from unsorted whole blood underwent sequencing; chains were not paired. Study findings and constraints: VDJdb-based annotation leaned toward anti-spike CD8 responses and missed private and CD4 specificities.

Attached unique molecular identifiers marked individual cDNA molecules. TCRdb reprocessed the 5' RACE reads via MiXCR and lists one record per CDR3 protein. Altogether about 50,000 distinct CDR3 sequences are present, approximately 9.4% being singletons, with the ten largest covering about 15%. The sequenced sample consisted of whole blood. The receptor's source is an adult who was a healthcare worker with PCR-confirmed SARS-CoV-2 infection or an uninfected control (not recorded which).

The CDR3 DNA sequence: TGTGCCAGCACCGAACGGGAGACCCAGTACTTC. Residues: CASTERETQYF. V gene TRBV6-6 combines with J gene TRBJ2-5; D uncertain. V was cut by 7 bases and J by 5 bases, with 8 bases left in between. Germline CDR1 MNHNY, CDR2 SVGAGI (reference sequence). The CDR3 is made up of 11 amino acids.